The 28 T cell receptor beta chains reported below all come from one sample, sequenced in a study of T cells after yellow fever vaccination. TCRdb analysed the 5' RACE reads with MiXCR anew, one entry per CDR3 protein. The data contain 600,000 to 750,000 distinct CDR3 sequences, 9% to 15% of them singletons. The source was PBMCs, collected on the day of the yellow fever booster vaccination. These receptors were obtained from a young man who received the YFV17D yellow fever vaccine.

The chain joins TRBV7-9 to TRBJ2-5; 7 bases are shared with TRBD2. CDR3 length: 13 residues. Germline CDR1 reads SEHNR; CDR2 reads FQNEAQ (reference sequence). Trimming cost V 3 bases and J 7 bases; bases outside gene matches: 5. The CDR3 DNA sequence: TGTGCCAGCAGCTTGGGACTATCCCGGACCCAGTACTTC. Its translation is CASSLGLSRTQYF.

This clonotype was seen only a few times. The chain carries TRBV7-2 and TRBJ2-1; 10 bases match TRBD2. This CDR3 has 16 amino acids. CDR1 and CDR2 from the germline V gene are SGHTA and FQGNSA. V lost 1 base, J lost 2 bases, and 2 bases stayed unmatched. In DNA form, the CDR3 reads TGTGCCAGCAGCTTAGGGCTAGCGGGGGCCTACAATGAGCAGTTCTTC. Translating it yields CASSLGLAGAYNEQFF.

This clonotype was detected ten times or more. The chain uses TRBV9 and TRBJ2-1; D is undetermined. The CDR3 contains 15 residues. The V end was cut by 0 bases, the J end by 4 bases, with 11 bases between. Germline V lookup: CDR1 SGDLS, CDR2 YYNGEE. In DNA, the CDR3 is TGTGCCAGCAGCGTAGGCTGGAATGAGTACAATGAGCAGTTCTTC. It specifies CASSVGWNEYNEQFF.

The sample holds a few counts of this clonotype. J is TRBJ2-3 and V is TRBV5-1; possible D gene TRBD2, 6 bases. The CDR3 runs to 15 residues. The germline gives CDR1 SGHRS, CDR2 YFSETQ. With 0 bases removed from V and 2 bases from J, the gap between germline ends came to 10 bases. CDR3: CASSLAIAATDTQYF. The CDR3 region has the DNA TGCGCCAGCAGCTTGGCAATAGCGGCCACAGATACGCAGTATTTT.

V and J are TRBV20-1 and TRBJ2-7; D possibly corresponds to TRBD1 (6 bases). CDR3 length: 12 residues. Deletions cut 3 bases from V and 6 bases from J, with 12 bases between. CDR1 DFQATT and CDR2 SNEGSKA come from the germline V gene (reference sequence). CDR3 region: CSASLQGIEQYF. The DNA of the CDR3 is TGCAGTGCTAGCCTACAGGGTATCGAGCAGTACTTC.

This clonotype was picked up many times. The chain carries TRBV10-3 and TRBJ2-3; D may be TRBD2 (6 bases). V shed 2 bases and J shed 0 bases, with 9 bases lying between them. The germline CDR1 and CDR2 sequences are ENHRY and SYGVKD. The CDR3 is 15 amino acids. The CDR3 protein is CAISEDGTSTDTQYF. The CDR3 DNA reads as TGTGCCATCAGTGAGGACGGGACTAGCACAGATACGCAGTATTTT.

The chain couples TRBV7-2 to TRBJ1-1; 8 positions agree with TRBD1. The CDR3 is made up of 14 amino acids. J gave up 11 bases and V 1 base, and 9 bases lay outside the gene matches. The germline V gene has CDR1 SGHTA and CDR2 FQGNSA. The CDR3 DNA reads TGTGCCAGCAGCTTAGAGCGAGCAGGGGGCATGGCTTTCTTT. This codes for CASSLERAGGMAFF.

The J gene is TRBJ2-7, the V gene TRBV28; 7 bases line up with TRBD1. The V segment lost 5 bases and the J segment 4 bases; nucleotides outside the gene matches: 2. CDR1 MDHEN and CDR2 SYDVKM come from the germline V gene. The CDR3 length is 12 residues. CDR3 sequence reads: CASSTGVYEQYF. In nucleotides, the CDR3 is TGTGCCAGCAGTACAGGGGTATACGAGCAGTACTTC.

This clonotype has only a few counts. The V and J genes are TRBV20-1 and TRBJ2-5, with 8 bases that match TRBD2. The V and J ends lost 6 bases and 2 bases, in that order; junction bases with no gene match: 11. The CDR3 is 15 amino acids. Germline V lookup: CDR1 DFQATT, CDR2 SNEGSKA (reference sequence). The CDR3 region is CSASYYGRDQETQYF. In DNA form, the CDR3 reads TGCAGTGCATCCTATTACGGGAGGGATCAAGAGACCCAGTACTTC.

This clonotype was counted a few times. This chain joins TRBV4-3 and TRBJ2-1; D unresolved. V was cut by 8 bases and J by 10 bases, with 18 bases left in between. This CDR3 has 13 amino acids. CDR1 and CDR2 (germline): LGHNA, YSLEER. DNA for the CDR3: TGCGCCAGCCCCGTTCCCCCGAGGAAGGAGCAGTTCTTC. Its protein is CASPVPPRKEQFF.

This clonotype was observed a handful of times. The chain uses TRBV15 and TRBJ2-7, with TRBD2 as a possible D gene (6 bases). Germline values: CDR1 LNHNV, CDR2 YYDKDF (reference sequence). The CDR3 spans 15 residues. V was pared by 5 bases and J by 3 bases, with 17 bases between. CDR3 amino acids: CATSAPPAGNYEQYF. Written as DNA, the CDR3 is TGTGCCACCAGCGCTCCACCGGCGGGGAACTACGAGCAGTACTTC. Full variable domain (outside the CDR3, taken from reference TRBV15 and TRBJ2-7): DAMVIQNPRYQVTQFGKPVTLSCSQTLNHNVMYWYQQKSSQAPKLLFHYYDKDFNNEADTPDNFQSRRPNTSFCFLDIRSPGLGDTAMYLCATSAPPAGNYEQYFGPGTRLTVT.

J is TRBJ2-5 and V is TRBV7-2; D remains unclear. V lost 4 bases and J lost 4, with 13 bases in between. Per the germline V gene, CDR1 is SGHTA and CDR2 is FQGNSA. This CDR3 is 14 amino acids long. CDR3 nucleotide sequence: TGTGCCAGCAGCTCTGGTTTCGGCTTAGAGACCCAGTACTTC. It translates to CASSSGFGLETQYF.

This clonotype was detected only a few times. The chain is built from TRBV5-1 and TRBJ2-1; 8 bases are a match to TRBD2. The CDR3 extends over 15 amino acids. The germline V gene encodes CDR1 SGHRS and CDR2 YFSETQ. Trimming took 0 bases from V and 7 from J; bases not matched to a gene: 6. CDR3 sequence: CASSLELAGMNEQFF. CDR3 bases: TGCGCCAGCAGCTTGGAATTAGCGGGAATGAATGAGCAGTTCTTC.

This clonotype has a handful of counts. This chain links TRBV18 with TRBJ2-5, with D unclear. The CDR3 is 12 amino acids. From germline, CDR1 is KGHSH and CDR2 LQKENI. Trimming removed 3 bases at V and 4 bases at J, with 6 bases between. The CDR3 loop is CASSPTGETQYF. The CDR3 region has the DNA TGTGCCAGCTCACCGACTGGAGAGACCCAGTACTTC.

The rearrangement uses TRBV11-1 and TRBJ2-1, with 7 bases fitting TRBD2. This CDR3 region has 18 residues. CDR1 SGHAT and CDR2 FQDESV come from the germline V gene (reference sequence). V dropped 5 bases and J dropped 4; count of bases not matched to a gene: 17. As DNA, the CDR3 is TGTGCCAGCAGCCGAAACCGGGCCGGGACTACTATTTACAATGAGCAGTTCTTC. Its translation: CASSRNRAGTTIYNEQFF.

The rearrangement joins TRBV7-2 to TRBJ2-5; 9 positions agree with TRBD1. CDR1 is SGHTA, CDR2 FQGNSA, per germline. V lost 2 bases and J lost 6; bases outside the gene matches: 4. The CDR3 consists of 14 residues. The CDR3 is CASSLTQGAQTQYF. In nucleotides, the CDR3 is TGTGCCAGCAGCTTAACACAGGGGGCGCAGACCCAGTACTTC.

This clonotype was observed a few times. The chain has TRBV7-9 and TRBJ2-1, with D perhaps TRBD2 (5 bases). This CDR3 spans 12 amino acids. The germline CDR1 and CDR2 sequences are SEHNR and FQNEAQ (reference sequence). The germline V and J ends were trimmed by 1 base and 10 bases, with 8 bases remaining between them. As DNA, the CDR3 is TGTGCCAGCAGCTTAGTAGCGCTAGAGCAGTTCTTC. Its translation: CASSLVALEQFF.

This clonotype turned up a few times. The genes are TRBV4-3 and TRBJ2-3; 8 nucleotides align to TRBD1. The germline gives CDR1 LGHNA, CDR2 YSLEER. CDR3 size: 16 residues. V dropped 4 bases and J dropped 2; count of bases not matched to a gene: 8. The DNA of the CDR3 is TGCGCCAGCAGCCCCCAGGGGGCGGGATTCACAGATACGCAGTATTTT. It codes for CASSPQGAGFTDTQYF.

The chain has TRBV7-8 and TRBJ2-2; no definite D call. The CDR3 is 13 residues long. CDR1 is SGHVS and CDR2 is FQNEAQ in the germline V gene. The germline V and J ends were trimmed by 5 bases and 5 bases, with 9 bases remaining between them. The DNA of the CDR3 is TGTGCCAGCAGCATACACGTTACCGGGGAGCTGTTTTTT. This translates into CASSIHVTGELFF.

The CDR3 DNA follows: TGTGCCAGCAGCCGGGACAGGGTCACGAACACCGGGGAGCTGTTTTTT. It codes for CASSRDRVTNTGELFF. The rearrangement joins TRBV9 to TRBJ2-2, with 9 bases fitting TRBD1. V was clipped by 4 bases and J by 0 bases; unmatched bases: 4. This CDR3 has 16 residues. From germline, CDR1 is SGDLS and CDR2 YYNGEE.

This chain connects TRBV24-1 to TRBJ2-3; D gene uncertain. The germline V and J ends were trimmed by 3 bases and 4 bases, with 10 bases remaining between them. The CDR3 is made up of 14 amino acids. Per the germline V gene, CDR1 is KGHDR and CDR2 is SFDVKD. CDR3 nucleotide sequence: TGTGCCACCAGTGATGAGCACCCATCAGATACGCAGTATTTT. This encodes CATSDEHPSDTQYF.

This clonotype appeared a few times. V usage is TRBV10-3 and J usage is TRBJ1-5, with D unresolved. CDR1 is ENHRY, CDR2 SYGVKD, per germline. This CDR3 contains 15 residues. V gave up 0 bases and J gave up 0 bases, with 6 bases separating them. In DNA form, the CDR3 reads TGTGCCATCAGTGAGTCGGCCAATAGCAATCAGCCCCAGCATTTT. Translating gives CAISESANSNQPQHF.

The CDR3 DNA follows: TGTGCCAGCAGTTTAGGGGCAACCAAGACCCAGTACTTC. This gives the protein CASSLGATKTQYF. The chain employs TRBV12-3 or TRBV12-4 and TRBJ2-5; D is uncertain. The CDR3 has 13 amino acids. V dropped 1 base and J dropped 6 bases, with 9 bases sitting between them.

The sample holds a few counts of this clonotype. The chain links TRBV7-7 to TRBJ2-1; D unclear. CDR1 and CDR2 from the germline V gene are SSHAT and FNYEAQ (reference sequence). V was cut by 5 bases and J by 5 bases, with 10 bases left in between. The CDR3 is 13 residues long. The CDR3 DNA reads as TGTGCCAGCAGCGGAACTGGGCACAATGAGCAGTTCTTC. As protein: CASSGTGHNEQFF.

The CDR3 is CASSNNSGRAYNEQFF. The CDR3 DNA reads as TGCGCCAGCAGCAATAATAGCGGTAGGGCCTACAATGAGCAGTTCTTC. V is TRBV5-1 and J is TRBJ2-1; D is perhaps TRBD2 (6 bases). The V gene's germline CDR1 is SGHRS and CDR2 YFSETQ. The CDR3 runs to 16 residues. V was clipped by 4 bases and J by 2 bases, with 16 bases between them.

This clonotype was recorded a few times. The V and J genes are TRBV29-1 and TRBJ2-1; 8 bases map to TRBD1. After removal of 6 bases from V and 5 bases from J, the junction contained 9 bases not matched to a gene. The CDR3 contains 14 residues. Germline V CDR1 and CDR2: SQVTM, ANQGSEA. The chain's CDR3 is CSVRTGSFDNEQFF. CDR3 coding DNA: TGCAGCGTCCGGACAGGGTCTTTCGACAATGAGCAGTTCTTC.

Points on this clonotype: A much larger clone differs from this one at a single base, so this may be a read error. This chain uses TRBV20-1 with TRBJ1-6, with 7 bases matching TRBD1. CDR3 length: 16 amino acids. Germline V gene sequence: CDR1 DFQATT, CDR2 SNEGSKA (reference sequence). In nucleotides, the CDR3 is TGCTGTGCTAGGGGGCAGGCTGACATCTATAATTCACCCCTCCACTTT. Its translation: CCARGQADIYNSPLHF.

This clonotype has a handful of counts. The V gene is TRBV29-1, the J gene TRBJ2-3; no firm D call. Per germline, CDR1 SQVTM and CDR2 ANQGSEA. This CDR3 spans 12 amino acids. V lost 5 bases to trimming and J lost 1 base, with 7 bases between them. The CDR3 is CSVTAGTDTQYF. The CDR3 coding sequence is TGCAGCGTTACGGCTGGCACAGATACGCAGTATTTT.